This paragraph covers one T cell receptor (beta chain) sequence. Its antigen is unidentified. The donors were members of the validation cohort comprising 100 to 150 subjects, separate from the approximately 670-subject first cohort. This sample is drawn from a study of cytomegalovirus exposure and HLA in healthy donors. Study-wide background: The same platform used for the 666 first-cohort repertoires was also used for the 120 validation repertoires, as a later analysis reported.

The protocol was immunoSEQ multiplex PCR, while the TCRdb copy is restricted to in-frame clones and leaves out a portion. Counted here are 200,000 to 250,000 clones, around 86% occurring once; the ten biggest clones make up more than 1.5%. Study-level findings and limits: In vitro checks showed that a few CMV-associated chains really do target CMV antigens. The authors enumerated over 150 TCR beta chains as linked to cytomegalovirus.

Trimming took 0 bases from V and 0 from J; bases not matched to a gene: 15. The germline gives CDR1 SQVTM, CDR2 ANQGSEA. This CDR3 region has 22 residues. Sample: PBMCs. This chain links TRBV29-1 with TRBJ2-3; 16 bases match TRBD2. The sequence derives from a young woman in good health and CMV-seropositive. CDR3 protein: CSVEDLTLGLAGGAISTDTQYF. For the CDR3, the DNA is TGCAGCGTTGAAGATCTTACCTTGGGACTAGCGGGAGGGGCCATCAGCACAGATACGCAGTATTTT.